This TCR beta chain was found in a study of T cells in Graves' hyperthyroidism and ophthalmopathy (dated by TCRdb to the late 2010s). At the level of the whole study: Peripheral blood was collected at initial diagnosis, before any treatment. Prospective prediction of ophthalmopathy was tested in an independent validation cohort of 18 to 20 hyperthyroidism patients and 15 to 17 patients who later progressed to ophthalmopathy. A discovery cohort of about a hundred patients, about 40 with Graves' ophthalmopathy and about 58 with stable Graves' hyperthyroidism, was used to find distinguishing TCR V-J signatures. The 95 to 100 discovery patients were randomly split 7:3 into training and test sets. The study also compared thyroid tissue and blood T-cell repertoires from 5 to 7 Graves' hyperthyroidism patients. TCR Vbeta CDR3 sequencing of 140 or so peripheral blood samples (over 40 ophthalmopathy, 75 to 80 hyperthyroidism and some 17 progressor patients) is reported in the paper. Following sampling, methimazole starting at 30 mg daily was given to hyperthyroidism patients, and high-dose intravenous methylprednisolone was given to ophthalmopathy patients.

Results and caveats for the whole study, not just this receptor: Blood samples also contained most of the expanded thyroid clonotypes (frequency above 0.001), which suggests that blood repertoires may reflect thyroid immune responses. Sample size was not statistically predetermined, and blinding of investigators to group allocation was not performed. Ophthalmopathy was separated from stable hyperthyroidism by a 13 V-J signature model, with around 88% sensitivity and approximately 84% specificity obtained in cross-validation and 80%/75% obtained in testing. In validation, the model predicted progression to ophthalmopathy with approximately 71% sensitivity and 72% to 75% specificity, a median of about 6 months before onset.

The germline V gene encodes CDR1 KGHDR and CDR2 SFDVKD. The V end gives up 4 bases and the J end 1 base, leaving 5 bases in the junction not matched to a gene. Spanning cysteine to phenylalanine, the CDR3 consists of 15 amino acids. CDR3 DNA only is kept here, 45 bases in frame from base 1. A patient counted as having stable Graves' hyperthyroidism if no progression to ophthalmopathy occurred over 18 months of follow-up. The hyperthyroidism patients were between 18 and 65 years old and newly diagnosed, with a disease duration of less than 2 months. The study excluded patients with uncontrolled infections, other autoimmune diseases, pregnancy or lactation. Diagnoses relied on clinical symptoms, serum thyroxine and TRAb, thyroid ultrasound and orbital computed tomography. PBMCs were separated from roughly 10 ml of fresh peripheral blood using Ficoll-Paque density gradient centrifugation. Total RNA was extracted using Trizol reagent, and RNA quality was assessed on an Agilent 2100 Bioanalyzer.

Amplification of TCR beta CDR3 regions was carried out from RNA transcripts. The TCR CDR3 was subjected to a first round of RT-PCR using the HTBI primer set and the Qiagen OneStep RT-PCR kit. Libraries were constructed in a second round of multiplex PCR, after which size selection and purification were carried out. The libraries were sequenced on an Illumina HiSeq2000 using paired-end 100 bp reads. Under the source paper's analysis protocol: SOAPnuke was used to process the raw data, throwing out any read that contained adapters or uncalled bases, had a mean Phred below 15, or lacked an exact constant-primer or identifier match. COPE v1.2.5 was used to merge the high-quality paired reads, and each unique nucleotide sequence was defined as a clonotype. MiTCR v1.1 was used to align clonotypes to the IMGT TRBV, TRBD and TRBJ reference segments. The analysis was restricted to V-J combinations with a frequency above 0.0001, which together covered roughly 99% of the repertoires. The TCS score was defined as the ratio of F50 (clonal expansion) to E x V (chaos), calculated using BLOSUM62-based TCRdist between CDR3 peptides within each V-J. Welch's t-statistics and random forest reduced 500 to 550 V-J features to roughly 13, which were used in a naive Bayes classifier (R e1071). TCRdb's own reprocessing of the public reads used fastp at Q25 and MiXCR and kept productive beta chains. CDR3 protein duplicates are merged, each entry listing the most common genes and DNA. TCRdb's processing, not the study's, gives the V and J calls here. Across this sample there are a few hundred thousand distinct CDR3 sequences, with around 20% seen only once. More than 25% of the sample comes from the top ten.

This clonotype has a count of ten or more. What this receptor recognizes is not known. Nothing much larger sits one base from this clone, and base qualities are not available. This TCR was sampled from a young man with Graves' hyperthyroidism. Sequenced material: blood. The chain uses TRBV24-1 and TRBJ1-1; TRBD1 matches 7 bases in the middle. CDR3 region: CATSDSGTANTEAFF. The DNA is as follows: TGTGCCACCAGTGACTCCGGGACAGCGAACACTGAAGCTTTCTTT.